These T cell receptor beta chains were read from a single sample in a study of regulatory T cells in long-lasting Graves disease. TCRdb itself ran the multiplex PCR reads through MiXCR, one entry per CDR3 protein. Of about 520,000 distinct CDR3 sequences detected, 12% appear once; the ten largest clones hold roughly 8.9%. This sample also belongs to another study, concerning T cells in Graves' hyperthyroidism and ophthalmopathy.

The sample here was peripheral blood mononuclear cells (PBMCs), taken at new diagnosis, from a patient treated with antithyroid drugs. The source of these receptors is a woman in her thirties with Graves disease. Both conserved end residues are part of each CDR3.

v_gene	j_gene	CDR3aa
TRBV7-2	TRBJ2-5	CASSTRGGLPVQYF
TRBV20-1	TRBJ2-1	CSAKGSSYNEQFF
TRBV5-1	TRBJ1-4	CASSGGWTNEKLFF
TRBV5-1	TRBJ2-3	CASSFLAVTDTQYF
TRBV14	TRBJ2-5	CASSQPAGGIETQYF
TRBV2	TRBJ1-5	CASSEAEGRYQPQHF
TRBV2	TRBJ2-4	CASSGRGSGAELNIQYF
TRBV2	TRBJ1-1	CASSDGQGNTEAFF
TRBV30	TRBJ2-7	CAWSGAYEQYF
TRBV30	TRBJ2-7	CAWSPRLAGYYEQYF
TRBV10-3	TRBJ2-2	CAISARDREWPGEAGELFF
TRBV19	TRBJ2-7	CASSTQTGASYEQYF
TRBV7-2	TRBJ1-1	CASSQQRGGGVTEAFF
TRBV10-2	TRBJ2-5	CASSGHRASRETQYF
TRBV5-1	TRBJ2-1	CASRKTSGPYNEQFF
TRBV7-9	TRBJ2-3	CASSSPAGFTDTQYF
TRBV11-2	TRBJ2-1	CASRGSGRAGNEQFF
TRBV10-3	TRBJ2-3	CAISESLGDTQYF
TRBV30	TRBJ2-1	CAWSGGLGVEQFF
TRBV3-1	TRBJ2-1	CASSQGISYNEQFF
TRBV24-1	TRBJ2-1	CATSDRLAGARNEQFF
TRBV27	TRBJ2-3	CASSPRTSGSNTQYF
TRBV2	TRBJ2-7	CASRQVDLGEQYF
TRBV7-3	TRBJ2-5	CASSQRERGTQYF
TRBV12-3/TRBV12-4	-	CASSLEGSGTYEQYF
TRBV20-1	TRBJ2-1	CSALSKTGVGRNEQFF
TRBV28	TRBJ1-5	CASSFKNNQPQHF
TRBV27	TRBJ2-5	CASSFRQGTETQYF
TRBV19	TRBJ1-2	CASSISQGNGYTF
TRBV19	TRBJ2-2	CASSMGPPGLAGPTGELFF
TRBV6-2/TRBV6-3	TRBJ2-7	CASLRGAEQYF
TRBV30	TRBJ2-3	CAWSVRARNTQYF
TRBV30	TRBJ2-7	CAWSQTESYEQYF
TRBV5-1	TRBJ1-2	CASSTLLEGGYTF
TRBV6-1	TRBJ2-7	CASSLRPGQGAYEQYF
TRBV24-1	TRBJ1-1	CATSPGGERAFF
TRBV20-1	TRBJ1-2	CSAKIDRPPNYGYTF
TRBV7-8	TRBJ2-1	CASSAKAGEGNEQFF
TRBV2	-	CASDPEQNEQFF
TRBV28	TRBJ2-1	CASSLPGELAGGPRNEQFF
TRBV10-3	TRBJ2-7	CATRPLGGRSYEQYF
TRBV5-1	TRBJ2-3	CASSPRLGGTDTQYF
TRBV5-1	TRBJ2-3	CASSSGQGWPDTQYF
TRBV9	TRBJ1-2	CASSVEGGIGYTF
TRBV12-3/TRBV12-4	TRBJ2-6	CASSLGGEVYWTGERRGANVLTF
TRBV13	TRBJ2-5	CASSPSRRTGRETQYF
TRBV27	TRBJ2-7	CASSPQGGINEQYF
TRBV18	TRBJ2-2	CASSPRADSNTGELFF
TRBV7-2	TRBJ2-3	CASGGGLITHTQYF
TRBV28	TRBJ2-7	CATTTSYEQYF
TRBV20-1	TRBJ2-1	CSARGGSGAYNEQFF
TRBV11-2	TRBJ2-3	CASSSLRGGYTPGVADTQYF